The source of this T cell receptor beta chain is a study of blood T cell repertoires in COVID-19. Study overall: Spain, Italy and the United States supplied samples that represented acute and convalescent COVID-19.

Here immunoSEQ multiplex PCR was the method, and the copy in TCRdb shows in-frame clones only, minus some. Here the sample spans about 300,000 clones, approximately 85% being singletons. This CDR3 region has 18 residues. Germline values: CDR1 MDHEN, CDR2 SYDVKM. The trim removed 5 bases at V and 1 base at J, leaving 15 bases unmatched. The V gene is TRBV28, the J gene TRBJ2-3; 7 bases align to TRBD1. The sequencing sample was made of peripheral blood. The TCR was taken from a woman aged 50 to 65 with acute or convalescent COVID-19. The CDR3 nucleotides are TGTGCCAGCAGTCAGACAGGGATCTCAAGCTCCCGCACAGATACGCAGTATTTT. Its protein product is CASSQTGISSSRTDTQYF.